Shown below are 4 T cell receptor beta chains from a single sample sequenced in a study of cytomegalovirus exposure and HLA in healthy donors. The primer mix had 60 Vbeta and 13 Jbeta primers. Profiling relied on immunoSEQ multiplex PCR, and the TCRdb table lists in-frame clones only, not all of them. The sample has 75,000 to 100,000 clones, less than 8% seen once. The sequenced sample consisted of PBMCs. The receptors were sampled from a middle-aged man in good health and CMV-seronegative.

This clone turned up a few times. In DNA, the CDR3 is TGTGCCAGCAGTTTCCTAGCGGGGGGGAACAATGAGCAGTTCTTC. As protein: CASSFLAGGNNEQFF. The chain carries TRBV2 and TRBJ2-1; 12 bases agree with TRBD2. Germline V lookup: CDR1 SNHLY, CDR2 FYNNEI. The V segment lost 5 bases and the J segment 5 bases; nucleotides outside the gene matches: 4. This CDR3 region has 15 residues. Using reference TRBV2 and TRBJ2-1 for the parts outside the CDR3, the full variable domain is EPEVTQTPSHQVTQMGQEVILRCVPISNHLYFYWYRQILGQKVEFLVSFYNNEISEKSEIFDDQFSVERPDGSNFTLKIRSTKLEDSAMYFCASSFLAGGNNEQFFGPGTRLTVL.

The chain couples TRBV6-5 to TRBJ1-1; 9 bases match TRBD1. The germline V gene has CDR1 MNHEY and CDR2 SVGAGI. The CDR3 contains 15 residues. V shed 4 bases and J 4 bases; nucleotides not matched to a gene: 7. The CDR3 loop is CASSLQGARTTEAFF. The CDR3 DNA is TGTGCCAGCAGTTTACAGGGGGCGCGGACCACTGAAGCTTTCTTT.

This chain connects TRBV9 to TRBJ2-3; no firm D call. This CDR3 has 15 amino acids. The V and J ends lost 0 bases and 0 bases respectively, with 8 bases between them. Germline CDR1 reads SGDLS; CDR2 reads YYNGEE. This CDR3 reads CASSVASLSTDTQYF. DNA for the CDR3: TGTGCCAGCAGCGTAGCGAGTCTTAGCACAGATACGCAGTATTTT.

The V gene is TRBV14, the J gene TRBJ2-3; 11 bases line up with TRBD2. Trimming at V came to 2 bases and at J to 0 bases, leaving 10 bases not matched to a gene. Germline CDR1 SGHDN, CDR2 FVKESK. The CDR3 sequence is 19 residues long. The CDR3, as DNA: TGTGCCAGCAGCCAACTGACTAGCGGGATCTCAACGAGCACAGATACGCAGTATTTT. Protein product: CASSQLTSGISTSTDTQYF. Combining the CDR3 with reference TRBV14 and TRBJ2-3 gives the whole variable domain EAGVTQFPSHSVIEKGQTVTLRCDPISGHDNLYWYRRVMGKEIKFLLHFVKESKQDESGMPNNRFLAERTGGTYSTLKVQPAELEDSGVYFCASSQLTSGISTSTDTQYFGPGTRLTVL.